This record looks at one TCR beta chain sequence and its context. Per the germline V gene, CDR1 is MDHEN and CDR2 is SYDVKM. V shed 8 bases and J 3 bases; nucleotides not matched to a gene: 7. The CDR3 loop spans 14 amino acids. The data belong to a study of T cell responses to AZD1222 COVID-19 vaccine. Repertoires were generated with immunoSEQ multiplex PCR, while TCRdb's copy carries only in-frame clones and drops some. The table includes 70,000 to 85,000 clones, roughly 85% detected once. This chain connects TRBV28 to TRBJ1-2, with TRBD1 matching over 9 bases. Sequencing used peripheral blood, obtained on day 0 of AZD1222 vaccination. This receptor was taken from an adult in good health. This chain's CDR3 is CASGNRGPYYGYTF. The CDR3 DNA follows: TGTGCCAGCGGAAACAGGGGGCCTTACTATGGCTACACCTTC.